The clone carrying this TCR beta chain was counted only a few times. What it recognizes is unknown. MiXCR, applied by TCRdb to the 5' RACE reads, yields one record per CDR3 protein. The data show about 920,000 distinct CDR3 sequences, 9% to 15% seen once. The data are from a study of identical twins. Findings and limits, study-wide: One should note that invariant MAIT and iNKT cells could partly confound zero-insertion analyses. Donors were not followed over many years; analysis was cross-sectional.

The germline CDR1 and CDR2 sequences are SQVTM and ANQGSEA. This CDR3 has 13 residues. V was clipped by 3 bases and J by 9 bases; unmatched bases: 7. These data were also filed under a second study, of yellow fever vaccine responses in identical twins. That source notes: Twins reportedly had a vaccine T cell response that seemed partly convergent, partly personalized.

The receptor's source is a young woman in good health. The sequenced sample was PBMCs. V usage is TRBV29-1 and J usage is TRBJ2-4; 8 bases map to TRBD2. CDR3 DNA sequence: TGCAGCGTTGAGTCCGGGAGGGGAAGCATTCAGTACTTC. This codes for CSVESGRGSIQYF.